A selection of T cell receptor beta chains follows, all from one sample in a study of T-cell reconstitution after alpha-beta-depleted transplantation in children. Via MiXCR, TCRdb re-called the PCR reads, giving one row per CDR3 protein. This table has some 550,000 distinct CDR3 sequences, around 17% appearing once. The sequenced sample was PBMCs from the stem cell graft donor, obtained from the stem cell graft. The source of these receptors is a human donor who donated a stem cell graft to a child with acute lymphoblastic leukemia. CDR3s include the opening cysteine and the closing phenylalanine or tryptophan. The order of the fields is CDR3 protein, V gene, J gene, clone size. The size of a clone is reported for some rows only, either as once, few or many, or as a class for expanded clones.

cdr3_aa: CASSYGPGYEQYF; v_call: TRBV27; j_call: TRBJ2-7; clone_size: many
cdr3_aa: CSAGGGSNYGYTF; v_call: TRBV20-1; j_call: TRBJ1-2; clone_size: -
cdr3_aa: CASSLGRGGKAGELFF; v_call: TRBV7-2; j_call: TRBJ2-2; clone_size: -
cdr3_aa: CSVLGQGGSYEQYF; v_call: TRBV29-1; j_call: TRBJ2-7; clone_size: -
cdr3_aa: CASSLADSSNEQFF; v_call: TRBV5-1; j_call: TRBJ2-1; clone_size: few
cdr3_aa: CSARPSAGGETQYF; v_call: TRBV20-1; j_call: TRBJ2-5; clone_size: few
cdr3_aa: CASSLSGSPDEQYF; v_call: TRBV7-9; j_call: TRBJ2-7; clone_size: few
cdr3_aa: CASSPGTSGSPETQYF; v_call: TRBV11-3; j_call: TRBJ2-5; clone_size: few
cdr3_aa: CSVPPFGLAGAHEQFF; v_call: TRBV20-1; j_call: TRBJ2-1; clone_size: -
cdr3_aa: CASSPGGTGSDEQFF; v_call: TRBV25-1; j_call: TRBJ2-1; clone_size: -
cdr3_aa: CASSDTVAGHQETQYF; v_call: TRBV12-3/TRBV12-4; j_call: TRBJ2-5; clone_size: few
cdr3_aa: CASGQGGSGNQPQHF; v_call: TRBV7-9; j_call: TRBJ1-5; clone_size: -
cdr3_aa: CSARPPLAGFYNEQFF; v_call: TRBV20-1; j_call: TRBJ2-1; clone_size: -
cdr3_aa: CASSEFGFQETQYF; v_call: TRBV10-2; j_call: TRBJ2-5; clone_size: -
cdr3_aa: CASKGYNEQFF; v_call: TRBV12-3/TRBV12-4; j_call: TRBJ2-1; clone_size: few
cdr3_aa: CASSLKGDGGTEAFF; v_call: TRBV7-3; j_call: TRBJ1-1; clone_size: -